The 27 T cell receptor beta chains in this list originate from one sample, sequenced in a study of T cells in Graves' hyperthyroidism and ophthalmopathy. RNA transcripts served as the template for amplifying TCR beta CDR3 regions. During a first-round RT-PCR of the TCR CDR3, the HTBI primer set was used. A single record per CDR3 protein comes from TCRdb applying MiXCR to the multiplex PCR reads. The sample carries around 570,000 distinct CDR3 sequences, 15% to 20% recorded once. Material for sequencing was blood. The receptors derive from a man in his forties with Graves' ophthalmopathy.

This clonotype has a handful of counts. The gene calls are TRBV5-1 and TRBJ2-2; tentatively, D is TRBD2 (5 bases). CDR1 is SGHRS, CDR2 YFSETQ, per germline. Trimming removed 1 base at V and 8 bases at J, with 15 bases between. The CDR3 runs to 15 residues. CDR3 in DNA: TGCGCCAGCAGCTTGATGAGGGCTCGAGTGGGGGAGCTGTTTTTT. The encoded protein is CASSLMRARVGELFF.

This clonotype appeared many times. The chain has TRBV20-1 and TRBJ2-7, with 7 bases identical to TRBD1. The trim removed 5 bases at V and 0 bases at J, leaving 10 bases unmatched. The germline gives CDR1 DFQATT, CDR2 SNEGSKA (reference sequence). The CDR3 runs 15 residues. The chain's CDR3 is CSAHKGQFYSYEQYF. As DNA, the CDR3 is TGCAGTGCTCATAAGGGACAGTTTTACTCCTACGAGCAGTACTTC.

This clonotype was seen ten or more times. J is TRBJ1-5 and V is TRBV12-3 or TRBV12-4, with 7 bases aligning to TRBD1. CDR3 length equals 13 residues. V was clipped by 6 bases and J by 2 bases; unmatched bases: 1. The CDR3 DNA reads as TGTGCCAGCAGCGGACAGGGCAATCAGCCCCAGCATTTT. Translated, it gives CASSGQGNQPQHF.

This clonotype has only a few counts. The J gene is TRBJ1-5, the V gene TRBV18, with D unclear. The germline CDR1 and CDR2 sequences are KGHSH and LQKENI. V gave up 3 bases and J gave up 1 base, with 10 bases separating them. CDR3 length: 15 amino acids. Written as DNA, the CDR3 is TGTGCCAGCTCACCGGGCTCGGCGAGCAATCAGCCCCAGCATTTT. Residues: CASSPGSASNQPQHF.

About this clonotype: Germline is not matched at one junction end, which may reflect a read error. The chain employs TRBV20-1 and TRBJ2-5, with D unclear. CDR1 is DFQATT and CDR2 is SNEGSKA in the germline V gene (reference sequence). The CDR3 is made up of 13 amino acids. The CDR3 sequence: CSAIAPSQETQYF. The CDR3 region has the DNA TGCAGCGCTATCGCCCCCAGCCAAGAGACCCAGTACTTC.

This clonotype appeared many times. The genes are TRBV10-3 and TRBJ2-5; D is uncertain. V was cut by 6 bases and J by 3 bases, with 8 bases left in between. Germline values: CDR1 ENHRY, CDR2 SYGVKD. The CDR3 contains 12 residues. This CDR3 is CAIRGLEETQYF. DNA of the CDR3: TGTGCCATCAGGGGTTTAGAAGAGACCCAGTACTTC.

The chain employs TRBV5-1 and TRBJ1-3; TRBD1 is a possible D gene (5 bases). This CDR3 has 15 amino acids. Trimming removed 6 bases from V and 4 bases from J, with 17 bases in between. Germline V gene lookup returns CDR1 SGHRS and CDR2 YFSETQ. Here the CDR3 DNA reads TGCGCCAGCAATCCAGGGACTTCTGGGGGAAACACCATATATTTT. It specifies CASNPGTSGGNTIYF.

With respect to this clonotype: With a much larger clone just one base away, this may be a read error. This likely comes from a read error, as the CDR3 has no conserved phenylalanine or tryptophan at its end. J is TRBJ2-7 and V is TRBV27; 8 bases agree with TRBD1. Germline CDR1 MNHEY, CDR2 SMNVEV (reference sequence). The CDR3 is 14 residues long. With 0 bases clipped from V and 3 bases from J, the junction kept 1 base outside the gene matches. This CDR3 is CASSLSDRVYEQYL. In DNA, the CDR3 is TGTGCCAGCAGTTTATCGGACAGGGTCTACGAGCAGTACCTC.

The rearrangement uses TRBV9 and TRBJ1-1; D gene ambiguous. CDR3 size: 15 residues. The germline CDR1 and CDR2 sequences are SGDLS and YYNGEE. Trimming cost V 3 bases and J 6 bases, with 18 bases left between them. For the CDR3, the DNA is TGTGCCAGCAGCGAAGACCCGGATATTCGGGCTGAAGCTTTCTTT. Its protein product is CASSEDPDIRAEAFF.

V usage is TRBV5-8 and J usage is TRBJ2-1, with D maybe TRBD1 (5 bases). Between the trimmed V and J ends, which lost 1 base and 3 bases, there was a span of 14 bases. CDR1 and CDR2 from the germline V gene are SGHTS and YDEGEE. CDR3 length: 16 residues. CDR3 DNA sequence: TGTGCCAGCAGCTTGTCTGGGGCCCGCCACTACAATGAGCAGTTCTTC. It specifies CASSLSGARHYNEQFF. Full variable domain (rest looked up from reference TRBV5-8 and TRBJ2-1): EAGVTQSPTHLIKTRGQQATLRCSPISGHTSVYWYQQALGLGLQFLLWYDEGEERNRGNFPPRFSGRQFPNYSSELNVNALELEDSALYLCASSLSGARHYNEQFFGPGTRLTVL.

This chain uses TRBV7-2 with TRBJ2-7, with D perhaps being TRBD1 or TRBD2 (6 bases each). The germline V gene has CDR1 SGHTA and CDR2 FQGNSA. The CDR3 loop spans 14 amino acids. V lost 1 base and J 5 bases, leaving 12 bases between the germline ends. The CDR3 is CASSLGGTTDEQYF. DNA for the CDR3: TGTGCCAGCAGCTTAGGCGGGACAACGGACGAGCAGTACTTC.

This clonotype showed up just a few times. This chain joins TRBV5-1 and TRBJ1-6, with 9 bases matching TRBD1. The ends lost 5 bases at V and 13 bases at J; junction bases unmatched: 10. From germline, CDR1 is SGHRS and CDR2 YFSETQ. CDR3 length: 14 amino acids. DNA of the CDR3: TGCGCCAGCAGACCAGGACAGGGGATGGGGCCCCTCCACTTT. This codes for CASRPGQGMGPLHF.

This clonotype showed up many times. This sequence joins TRBV6-5 and TRBJ1-2, with a possible D match to TRBD1 (5 bases). Germline V CDR1 and CDR2: MNHEY, SVGAGI. This CDR3 contains 14 residues. The V and J ends lost 2 bases and 2 bases respectively, with 9 bases between them. Here the CDR3 reads CASSYTRDNYGYTF. The CDR3 DNA is TGTGCCAGCAGTTACACCCGGGACAACTATGGCTACACCTTC.

V usage is TRBV9 and J usage is TRBJ2-7, with 10 bases identical to TRBD1. The CDR3 runs to 18 residues. With 0 bases clipped from V and 0 bases from J, the junction kept 9 bases outside the gene matches. Looked up from germline, CDR1 is SGDLS and CDR2 is YYNGEE. The CDR3 DNA reads TGTGCCAGCAGCGTAGTATTTGAGGGGACAGGGGACTCCTACGAGCAGTACTTC. Translation: CASSVVFEGTGDSYEQYF.

V is TRBV25-1 and J is TRBJ1-2; D is unclear. The CDR3 totals 13 residues. Germline lookup yields CDR1 MGHDK and CDR2 SYGVNS. Trimming removed 3 bases from V and 8 bases from J, with 13 bases in between. The CDR3 sequence: CASSDQFRRGYTF. The CDR3 nucleotides are TGTGCCAGCAGTGATCAGTTCCGACGGGGCTACACCTTC.

The sample holds a few counts of this clonotype. V usage is TRBV2 and J usage is TRBJ2-2, with TRBD2 matching 8 bases. V lost 8 bases to trimming and J lost 4 bases; unmatched junction nucleotides: 9. There are 15 residues in the CDR3. Germline V lookup: CDR1 SNHLY, CDR2 FYNNEI. The CDR3 reads CASGGQRGITGELFF. The CDR3 bases are TGTGCCAGCGGGGGCCAGCGGGGGATCACCGGGGAGCTGTTTTTT.

V is TRBV12-3 or TRBV12-4 and J is TRBJ2-3, with 8 bases that match TRBD1. V trimming: 5 bases; J trimming: 4 bases; junction bases outside the gene matches: 8. This CDR3 region has 15 residues. The CDR3 protein is CASSHQGAIADTQYF. For the CDR3, the DNA is TGTGCCAGCAGTCACCAGGGGGCGATCGCAGATACGCAGTATTTT.

The chain recombines TRBV30 with TRBJ2-3, with D possibly matching TRBD1 (6 bases). Deletions cut 2 bases from V and 4 bases from J, with 7 bases between. Per germline, CDR1 GTSNPN and CDR2 SVGIG (reference sequence). The CDR3 loop spans 12 amino acids. CDR3 sequence: CAWSTGSDTQYF. The CDR3 bases are TGTGCCTGGAGTACAGGGTCAGATACGCAGTATTTT.

This clonotype was counted many times. The V call is TRBV6-1, the J call TRBJ2-7, with no clear D. Germline V CDR1 and CDR2: MNHNS, SASEGT. CDR3 length: 15 amino acids. The V end was cut by 7 bases, the J end by 0 bases, with 16 bases between. The DNA for the CDR3 is TGTGCCAGCAAATTTACACCTCTAAGCTCCTACGAGCAGTACTTC. It translates to CASKFTPLSSYEQYF.

This clonotype was counted ten times or more. The V gene is TRBV5-6, the J gene TRBJ2-3; D call uncertain. The V and J ends lost 4 bases and 9 bases respectively, with 15 bases between them. From germline, CDR1 is SGHDT and CDR2 YYEEEE. The CDR3 has 13 residues. The CDR3 DNA is TGTGCCAGCAGCATGCACGGCCACCAAACGCAGTATTTT. The encoded protein is CASSMHGHQTQYF.

The chain links TRBV5-1 to TRBJ2-1, with 11 nucleotides matching TRBD2. V dropped 1 base and J dropped 16; count of bases not matched to a gene: 7. The CDR3 is 13 residues long. The V gene's germline CDR1 is SGHRS and CDR2 YFSETQ. The CDR3 nucleotides are TGCGCCAGCAGCTTGCAGACTAGCGGGAACAAATTCTTC. Amino acids: CASSLQTSGNKFF.

This clonotype is a singleton in its sample. A much more abundant neighbour one base away suggests this may be a read error. The chain carries TRBV5-5 and TRBJ1-1; tentative D call: TRBD1 (5 bases). The CDR3 covers 12 residues. Germline V gene lookup returns CDR1 SGHKS and CDR2 YYEKEE (reference sequence). The CDR3 loop reads CASSWPGPEASF. The CDR3 DNA reads TGCGCCAGCAGCTGGCCGGGGCCGGAAGCTTCCTTT.

Ten or more counts support this clonotype. CDR3 residues: CSARDWTGPDTQYF. The CDR3 nucleotides are TGCAGTGCTAGAGATTGGACAGGACCAGATACGCAGTATTTT. The chain has TRBV20-1 and TRBJ2-3, with 7 bases lining up with TRBD1. J lost 4 bases, V lost 0 bases, and 4 bases had no gene match. This CDR3 has 14 residues. Germline CDR1 and CDR2: DFQATT and SNEGSKA (reference sequence).

There are many counts of this clonotype. The J gene is TRBJ2-5, the V gene TRBV20-1, with 9 bases lining up with TRBD1. The CDR3 totals 15 residues. Germline V gives CDR1 DFQATT, CDR2 SNEGSKA (reference sequence). The trim removed 0 bases at V and 5 bases at J, leaving 7 bases unmatched. The CDR3 spells CSARDEGQGGETQYF. For the CDR3, the DNA is TGCAGTGCTAGAGATGAGGGACAGGGAGGGGAGACCCAGTACTTC.

In this sample, this clonotype turned up many times. The rearrangement joins TRBV7-6 to TRBJ2-7; TRBD1 matches at 10 bases. V dropped 4 bases and J dropped 3; count of bases not matched to a gene: 6. The CDR3 runs 15 residues. Germline assignment: CDR1 SGHVS and CDR2 FNYEAQ. The CDR3 DNA follows: TGTGCCAGCAGCTCTTCCGGGACAGGGGTCTACGAGCAGTACTTC. It encodes CASSSSGTGVYEQYF. Based on the CDR3 plus reference TRBV7-6 and TRBJ2-7, the full variable domain is GAGVSQSPRYKVTKRGQDVALRCDPISGHVSLYWYRQALGQGPEFLTYFNYEAQQDKSGLPNDRFSAERPEGSISTLTIQRTEQRDSAMYRCASSSSGTGVYEQYFGPGTRLTVT.

This clonotype was observed at least ten times. V gene TRBV7-6 combines with J gene TRBJ2-2; possibly TRBD2 for D (5 bases). V lost 5 bases to trimming and J lost 2 bases, with 15 bases between them. Germline V lookup: CDR1 SGHVS, CDR2 FNYEAQ. This CDR3 contains 16 residues. The CDR3 here is CASSPLGGYNTGELFF. The DNA of the CDR3 is TGTGCCAGCAGCCCCCTCGGCGGGTACAACACCGGGGAGCTGTTTTTT.

This clonotype was seen at least ten times. The rearrangement links TRBV28 to TRBJ2-1; 10 bases map to TRBD2. V shed 6 bases and J 7 bases; nucleotides not matched to a gene: 12. This CDR3 contains 16 residues. In germline, CDR1 is MDHEN, CDR2 SYDVKM. The CDR3 reads CASSYGGAGGLNEQFF. CDR3 nucleotide sequence: TGTGCCAGCAGCTACGGAGGAGCGGGAGGGCTGAATGAGCAGTTCTTC.